A selection of T cell receptor beta chains follows, all from one sample in a study of cytomegalovirus exposure and HLA in healthy donors. The data were produced by immunoSEQ multiplex PCR, yet TCRdb's version contains in-frame clones alone and is incomplete. The repertoire includes 150,000 to 200,000 clones, around four fifths of them detected once, and approximately 7% sits in the top ten. Sequencing was done on a sample of PBMCs. The receptors stem from a man between 18 and 29 years old in good health and CMV-seropositive. Both conserved end residues are part of each CDR3. A D gene is named only where the DNA matches it firmly. Clone size is stated in some rows and not others, as once, few, many or a class when expanded.

CDR3nt: TGTGCCAGCAGCCAAGTGATGGGGGGTTATCAGCCCCAGCATTTT; CDR3aa: CASSQVMGGYQPQHF; d_gene: -; j_gene: TRBJ1-5; abundance: -; v_gene: TRBV28
CDR3nt: TGCGCCAGCAGCTACGCAGGGAGACAGGCCTACGAGCAGTACTTC; CDR3aa: CASSYAGRQAYEQYF; d_gene: -; j_gene: TRBJ2-7; abundance: -; v_gene: TRBV5-1
CDR3nt: TGTGCCAGCAGTGGGGGCGAATTTGGGGTGAGGGGCACAGATACGCAGTATTTT; CDR3aa: CASSGGEFGVRGTDTQYF; d_gene: -; j_gene: TRBJ2-3; abundance: -; v_gene: TRBV27
CDR3nt: TGTGCCAGCAGTGAATCGACAGGGTACTCCTACGAGCAGTACTTC; CDR3aa: CASSESTGYSYEQYF; d_gene: TRBD1; j_gene: TRBJ2-7; abundance: -; v_gene: TRBV6-1
CDR3nt: TGTGCCAGCAGTTTATGCGAAACAGGGACCGGCTGTGAGCAGTACTTC; CDR3aa: CASSLCETGTGCEQYF; d_gene: -; j_gene: TRBJ2-7; abundance: -; v_gene: TRBV28
CDR3nt: TGTGCCAGCAGCCTCGGGACTAGCGGGAGGAGGATCTCCTACAATGAGCAGTTCTTC; CDR3aa: CASSLGTSGRRISYNEQFF; d_gene: TRBD2; j_gene: TRBJ2-1; abundance: -; v_gene: TRBV9
CDR3nt: TGTGCCAGCAGCCCCCGACTAGCGAATGAGCAGTTCTTC; CDR3aa: CASSPRLANEQFF; d_gene: TRBD2; j_gene: TRBJ2-1; abundance: -; v_gene: TRBV9
CDR3nt: TGTGCCAGCAGCCCCCCGGGTTCTAGCGGAACTTACACAGATACGCAGTATTTT; CDR3aa: CASSPPGSSGTYTDTQYF; d_gene: TRBD2; j_gene: TRBJ2-3; abundance: many; v_gene: TRBV14
CDR3nt: TGTGCCTGGAGTACCCCCGAGAGGTGGCTACTGGCGCGGAGCAATCAGCCCCAGCATTTT; CDR3aa: CAWSTPERWLLARSNQPQHF; d_gene: -; j_gene: TRBJ1-5; abundance: -; v_gene: TRBV30
CDR3nt: TGCGCCAGCAGCAAGGGACTAGCGGGAGGCGGGTCCTACGAGCAGTACTTC; CDR3aa: CASSKGLAGGGSYEQYF; d_gene: TRBD2; j_gene: TRBJ2-7; abundance: -; v_gene: TRBV5-1
CDR3nt: TGTGCCAGCAGCCAAGACGGGACAGGGGTTTGGTATGGCTACACCTTC; CDR3aa: CASSQDGTGVWYGYTF; d_gene: TRBD1; j_gene: TRBJ1-2; abundance: -; v_gene: TRBV4-2
CDR3nt: TGTGCCAGCAGATCCGACAGACCTAACTACAATGAGCAGTTCTTC; CDR3aa: CASRSDRPNYNEQFF; d_gene: -; j_gene: TRBJ2-1; abundance: -; v_gene: TRBV6-5
CDR3nt: TGTGCCAGCAGCGTAGGGGCGATGGGTTTGGGTGGCTACACCTTC; CDR3aa: CASSVGAMGLGGYTF; d_gene: -; j_gene: TRBJ1-2; abundance: -; v_gene: TRBV9
CDR3nt: TGTGCCAGCATCGGACTAGCGGCCAGTCGGAATGAGCAGTTCTTC; CDR3aa: CASIGLAASRNEQFF; d_gene: TRBD2; j_gene: TRBJ2-1; abundance: -; v_gene: TRBV2
CDR3nt: TGTGCCAGCAGCAACCGGGAGGGAAACATTCAGTACTTC; CDR3aa: CASSNREGNIQYF; d_gene: TRBD2; j_gene: TRBJ2-4; abundance: -; v_gene: TRBV9
CDR3nt: TGTGCCACTTTAGGACAGGAATCCTACAATGAGCAGTTCTTC; CDR3aa: CATLGQESYNEQFF; d_gene: TRBD1; j_gene: TRBJ2-1; abundance: -; v_gene: TRBV6-1
CDR3nt: TGTGCCAGCACCGAAAGTCCGGGAAAGAGCACAGATACGCAGTATTTT; CDR3aa: CASTESPGKSTDTQYF; d_gene: -; j_gene: TRBJ2-3; abundance: -; v_gene: TRBV5-6
CDR3nt: TGTGCCTGGAGGGCATGGGCGGGGGCCTTATACTTC; CDR3aa: CAWRAWAGALYF; d_gene: -; j_gene: TRBJ2-4; abundance: -; v_gene: TRBV30
CDR3nt: TGTGCCAGCAGCTTGGGGCAGACTAACACTGAAGCTTTCTTT; CDR3aa: CASSLGQTNTEAFF; d_gene: -; j_gene: TRBJ1-1; abundance: -; v_gene: TRBV5-6
CDR3nt: TGTGCCAGCAGCCTCGGACAGGGACGAAACACCATATATTTT; CDR3aa: CASSLGQGRNTIYF; d_gene: TRBD1; j_gene: TRBJ1-3; abundance: -; v_gene: TRBV7-6